This T cell receptor (beta chain) is from a study of cytomegalovirus exposure and HLA in healthy donors. The PCR employed 60 Vbeta primers together with 13 Jbeta primers. Data came from immunoSEQ multiplex PCR; TCRdb stores just in-frame clones and leaves some out. Here the sample spans fewer than 200,000 clones, 75% to 90% being singletons. Germline lookup yields CDR1 SEHNR and CDR2 FQNEAQ (reference sequence). This CDR3 comprises 17 residues. The V gene end was trimmed by 5 bases and the J gene end by 3 bases; junction bases not matched to a gene: 14. Nominally healthy donors were sampled, though unrecorded immune exposures were likely.

The sample was PBMCs. The source is a boy younger than 10 in good health and CMV-seronegative. V gene TRBV7-9 combines with J gene TRBJ1-2, with 8 positions matching TRBD1. The chain's CDR3 is CASSHPEKQGDDYGYTF. Here the CDR3 DNA reads TGTGCCAGCAGCCACCCTGAGAAACAGGGGGACGACTATGGCTACACCTTC.